This T cell receptor (beta chain) was captured by sequencing in a study of blood T cell repertoires in COVID-19. Some clones are missing from TCRdb's copy, which holds only in-frame ones; the method was immunoSEQ multiplex PCR. The sample has under 300,000 clones; approximately 85% are singletons. CDR3 length equals 17 residues. J lost 2 bases, V lost 5 bases, and 13 bases had no gene match. Germline V lookup: CDR1 SEHNR, CDR2 FQNEAQ (reference sequence). The specimen was peripheral blood. The sequence was obtained from a human donor in a cohort sampled during active COVID-19. The V call is TRBV7-9, the J call TRBJ2-3; 7 bases are a match to TRBD1. The CDR3 DNA sequence: TGTGCCAGCAGCCGAGGGACAGCAACCCTGCTCACAGATACGCAGTATTTT. Translation gives CASSRGTATLLTDTQYF.